This is a list of T cell receptor beta chains from one sample in a study of blood T cells in healthy people across ages. Each CDR3 protein gets one entry after TCRdb re-called the 5' RACE reads with MiXCR. The repertoire holds over 1.5 million distinct CDR3 sequences, with just under 50% as singletons. Sequencing was done on a sample of blood. These receptors were obtained from a woman in her 40s in good health. Both conserved end residues are part of each CDR3. A D gene is named only where the DNA matches it firmly. Size is stated for part of the rows, as once, few or many counts, or as a class when the clone is expanded.

abundance: -; j_gene: TRBJ2-5; d_gene: -; v_gene: TRBV6-5; CDR3nt: TGTGCCAGCAGTACCCCAGCTGGGACCCAGTACTTC; CDR3aa: CASSTPAGTQYF
abundance: few; j_gene: TRBJ1-2; d_gene: TRBD1; v_gene: TRBV6-5; CDR3nt: TGTGCCAGCAGTTACCAGGGACAGGGGAATGGCTACACCTTC; CDR3aa: CASSYQGQGNGYTF
abundance: -; j_gene: TRBJ1-2; d_gene: -; v_gene: TRBV6-5; CDR3nt: TGTGCCAGCAGTTACCGGCGGACTAACTATGGCTACACCTTC; CDR3aa: CASSYRRTNYGYTF
abundance: -; j_gene: TRBJ2-7; d_gene: TRBD2; v_gene: TRBV12-3/TRBV12-4; CDR3nt: TGTGCCAGCAGTTTAGGAGCGGGGGGCCAAAGCGAGCAGTACTTC; CDR3aa: CASSLGAGGQSEQYF
abundance: -; j_gene: TRBJ1-5; d_gene: -; v_gene: TRBV7-2; CDR3nt: TGTGCCAGCAGCTTAGTTGTCCGGGGTGGGGGTCCCCAGCATTTT; CDR3aa: CASSLVVRGGGPQHF
abundance: few; j_gene: TRBJ2-7; d_gene: TRBD2; v_gene: TRBV6-4; CDR3nt: TGTGCCAGCAGTGAGCAGCGGGGTGACGAGCAGTACTTC; CDR3aa: CASSEQRGDEQYF
abundance: -; j_gene: TRBJ2-3; d_gene: -; v_gene: TRBV20-1; CDR3nt: TGCAGTGCTAGAGATCACAAGCGGGCCGGCACAGATACGCAGTATTTT; CDR3aa: CSARDHKRAGTDTQYF
abundance: few; j_gene: TRBJ2-4; d_gene: TRBD1; v_gene: TRBV11-2; CDR3nt: TGTGCCAGCAGCTCAAATCCCCTGACAGGGGGCGATCCAATGTACGGAAACATTCAGTACTTC; CDR3aa: CASSSNPLTGGDPMYGNIQYF
abundance: few; j_gene: TRBJ2-7; d_gene: TRBD1; v_gene: TRBV10-3; CDR3nt: TGTGCCATCTGCGACAGGGGGGGCGGTAGCCTCTCCTACGAGCAGTACTTC; CDR3aa: CAICDRGGGSLSYEQYF
abundance: -; j_gene: TRBJ2-7; d_gene: -; v_gene: TRBV28; CDR3nt: TGTGCCAGCAGTTCCTGGGCAGACGAGCAGTACTTC; CDR3aa: CASSSWADEQYF
abundance: -; j_gene: TRBJ2-1; d_gene: -; v_gene: TRBV3-1; CDR3nt: TGTGCCAGCAGCCAAGTTCATGTTGGCGGGGCCTACAATGAGCAGTTCTTC; CDR3aa: CASSQVHVGGAYNEQFF
abundance: -; j_gene: TRBJ2-1; d_gene: TRBD2; v_gene: TRBV10-3; CDR3nt: TGTGCCATCAGTGCCAGCGGGAGCTCCTACAATGAGCAGTTCTTC; CDR3aa: CAISASGSSYNEQFF
abundance: -; j_gene: TRBJ1-2; d_gene: -; v_gene: TRBV7-2; CDR3nt: TGTGCCAGCAGCTCAGGATTGCAGGATAACTATGGCTACACCTTC; CDR3aa: CASSSGLQDNYGYTF
abundance: -; j_gene: TRBJ1-2; d_gene: TRBD1; v_gene: TRBV5-1; CDR3nt: TGCGCCAGCAGGGAGGGCGTGACAGGGGTTTCCTATGGCTACACCTTC; CDR3aa: CASREGVTGVSYGYTF
abundance: -; j_gene: TRBJ1-1; d_gene: -; v_gene: TRBV13; CDR3nt: TGTGCCAGCAGCTTGGGCAGTGGGGGGCCCTTGAACACTGAAGCTTTCTTT; CDR3aa: CASSLGSGGPLNTEAFF
abundance: -; j_gene: TRBJ2-1; d_gene: TRBD2; v_gene: TRBV7-2; CDR3nt: TGTGCCAGCAGTCCTAGCGGGGGGGCAGGTGGGCACAATGAGCAGTTCTTC; CDR3aa: CASSPSGGAGGHNEQFF
abundance: -; j_gene: TRBJ2-7; d_gene: -; v_gene: TRBV4-1; CDR3nt: TGCGCCAGCAGCCAAGATGGCGACTTAAGGAGCTCCTACGAGCAGTACTTC; CDR3aa: CASSQDGDLRSSYEQYF
abundance: -; j_gene: TRBJ1-5; d_gene: -; v_gene: TRBV6-1; CDR3nt: TGTGCCAGCAGTGCCCCGGGGTCGGGATATCAGCCCCAGCATTTT; CDR3aa: CASSAPGSGYQPQHF
abundance: -; j_gene: TRBJ1-2; d_gene: TRBD1; v_gene: TRBV6-5; CDR3nt: TGTGCCAGCACCGGTAGACAGGGGCGAGGCTACACCTTC; CDR3aa: CASTGRQGRGYTF
abundance: -; j_gene: TRBJ2-6; d_gene: -; v_gene: TRBV5-1; CDR3nt: TGCGCCAGCAGCTTCCCTCTCAGCTCTGGGGCCAACGTCCTGACTTTC; CDR3aa: CASSFPLSSGANVLTF
abundance: once; j_gene: TRBJ2-3; d_gene: TRBD2; v_gene: TRBV20-1; CDR3nt: TGCAGTGCTGGACTTGGGGGGGGTTGGACAGATACGCAGTATTTT; CDR3aa: CSAGLGGGWTDTQYF
abundance: once; j_gene: TRBJ2-5; d_gene: -; v_gene: TRBV6-5; CDR3nt: TGTGCCAGCAGTTCAGGTTCTATACTTCAAGAGACCCAGTACTTC; CDR3aa: CASSSGSILQETQYF
abundance: -; j_gene: TRBJ1-6; d_gene: -; v_gene: TRBV6-5; CDR3nt: TGTGCCAGCAGTATGGGCCTTGGGGGGCATTCCCTCCACTTT; CDR3aa: CASSMGLGGHSLHF
abundance: -; j_gene: TRBJ2-3; d_gene: -; v_gene: TRBV20-1; CDR3nt: TGCAGTGCTAGAGAGGCGTCGGGGGCAGATACGCAGTATTTT; CDR3aa: CSAREASGADTQYF
abundance: -; j_gene: TRBJ2-1; d_gene: -; v_gene: TRBV6-5; CDR3nt: -; CDR3aa: CASSSSFF
abundance: -; j_gene: TRBJ2-1; d_gene: TRBD1; v_gene: TRBV28; CDR3nt: TGTGCCAGCACTCGGGACAGGGTAATCAATGAGCAGTTCTTC; CDR3aa: CASTRDRVINEQFF
abundance: -; j_gene: TRBJ2-5; d_gene: -; v_gene: TRBV29-1; CDR3nt: TGCAGCGTTGTGGGGATATCAGAGACCCGGTACTTC; CDR3aa: CSVVGISETRYF
abundance: -; j_gene: TRBJ1-1; d_gene: -; v_gene: TRBV10-3; CDR3nt: TGTGCCATCAGTGAGGGTGTCGGGGTAAACACTGAAGCTTTCTTT; CDR3aa: CAISEGVGVNTEAFF
abundance: many; j_gene: TRBJ2-7; d_gene: TRBD1; v_gene: TRBV29-1; CDR3nt: TGCAGCGTAGCACCTACAGGGGAAAGCTCCTACGAGCAGTACTTC; CDR3aa: CSVAPTGESSYEQYF
abundance: -; j_gene: TRBJ2-1; d_gene: TRBD2; v_gene: TRBV27; CDR3nt: TGTGCCAGCAATTTAAGTGGGACTAGCGGGTACAATGAGCAGTTCTTC; CDR3aa: CASNLSGTSGYNEQFF
abundance: -; j_gene: TRBJ2-1; d_gene: -; v_gene: TRBV20-1; CDR3nt: TGCAGTGCTAGAGATCCAGGACAGTTATACAATGAGCAGTTCTTC; CDR3aa: CSARDPGQLYNEQFF
abundance: few; j_gene: TRBJ2-1; d_gene: -; v_gene: TRBV6-5; CDR3nt: TGTGCCAGCAGTTACTCTCTAAACTCCTACAATGAGCAGTTCTTC; CDR3aa: CASSYSLNSYNEQFF
abundance: -; j_gene: TRBJ2-5; d_gene: TRBD1; v_gene: TRBV7-9; CDR3nt: TGTGCCAGCAGCAGAGGACAGGGAGAAGGGGAGACCCAGTACTTC; CDR3aa: CASSRGQGEGETQYF
abundance: -; j_gene: TRBJ1-1; d_gene: -; v_gene: TRBV7-8; CDR3nt: TGTGCCAGCAGCTTAGTAGGAGCACGGTTGGGTGAAGCTTTCTTT; CDR3aa: CASSLVGARLGEAFF
abundance: -; j_gene: TRBJ2-1; d_gene: TRBD2; v_gene: TRBV5-1; CDR3nt: TGCGCCAGCAGCCCAGCGGGGGGCTTCCAGTTCTTC; CDR3aa: CASSPAGGFQFF
abundance: few; j_gene: TRBJ2-5; d_gene: TRBD1; v_gene: TRBV5-1; CDR3nt: TGCGCCAGCACCACAGGACAGGGGGCAAGGAAGACCCAGTACTTC; CDR3aa: CASTTGQGARKTQYF
abundance: -; j_gene: TRBJ1-4; d_gene: -; v_gene: TRBV11-2; CDR3nt: TGTGCCAGCAGCTTATCTTCGGAAAAACTGTTTTTT; CDR3aa: CASSLSSEKLFF
abundance: -; j_gene: TRBJ2-7; d_gene: -; v_gene: TRBV6-1; CDR3nt: TGTGCCAGCAGTGAAACCCGGGACGGGCAGTACTTC; CDR3aa: CASSETRDGQYF
abundance: -; j_gene: TRBJ1-5; d_gene: TRBD1; v_gene: TRBV29-1; CDR3nt: TGCAGCGTGGGGACAGGGGCGTCTCAGCCCCAGCATTTT; CDR3aa: CSVGTGASQPQHF
abundance: -; j_gene: TRBJ2-7; d_gene: -; v_gene: TRBV15; CDR3nt: TGTGCCACCAGCAGAGATCGCGGCGGGTACGAGCAGTACTTC; CDR3aa: CATSRDRGGYEQYF
abundance: -; j_gene: TRBJ2-5; d_gene: -; v_gene: TRBV10-3; CDR3nt: TGTGCCATCAGTGACCCCGAACAGTCTCAAGAGACCCAGTACTTC; CDR3aa: CAISDPEQSQETQYF
abundance: -; j_gene: TRBJ1-5; d_gene: TRBD1; v_gene: TRBV19; CDR3nt: TGTGCCAGTAGTAGCCCCGGGACAGCTATCAATCAGCCCCAGCATTTT; CDR3aa: CASSSPGTAINQPQHF
abundance: -; j_gene: TRBJ1-5; d_gene: -; v_gene: TRBV19; CDR3nt: TGTGCCAGTAGTTTGGACAGCTCGACCTATAGCAATCAGCCCCAGCATTTT; CDR3aa: CASSLDSSTYSNQPQHF
abundance: once; j_gene: TRBJ2-6; d_gene: -; v_gene: TRBV7-7; CDR3nt: TGTGCTAGCAGCCCTCGACAGGATCCCTCCTCTGGGGCCAACGTCCTGACTTTC; CDR3aa: CASSPRQDPSSGANVLTF
abundance: few; j_gene: TRBJ2-1; d_gene: TRBD2; v_gene: TRBV6-2/TRBV6-3; CDR3nt: TGTGCCAGCAGTGACCCAGCGGGGGGGCCGAATTATGAGCAGTTCTTC; CDR3aa: CASSDPAGGPNYEQFF
abundance: once; j_gene: TRBJ2-2; d_gene: TRBD2; v_gene: TRBV7-9; CDR3nt: TGTGCCAGCAGCTTACGTCTAGCGGGGGGCACCGGGGAGCTGTTTTTT; CDR3aa: CASSLRLAGGTGELFF
abundance: -; j_gene: TRBJ1-4; d_gene: TRBD1; v_gene: TRBV20-1; CDR3nt: TGCAGTGCTCTAGAGGGGGGGACAGCTAATGAAAAACTGTTTTTT; CDR3aa: CSALEGGTANEKLFF
abundance: few; j_gene: TRBJ1-1; d_gene: -; v_gene: TRBV5-1; CDR3nt: TGCGCCAGCAGCTTGATGGCAGGGATGAACACTGAAGCTTTCTTT; CDR3aa: CASSLMAGMNTEAFF
abundance: few; j_gene: TRBJ1-2; d_gene: TRBD1; v_gene: TRBV15; CDR3nt: TGTGCCACCAGCAGAGGGGAGACAGGGGTCTATGGCTACACCTTC; CDR3aa: CATSRGETGVYGYTF
abundance: few; j_gene: TRBJ2-1; d_gene: TRBD1; v_gene: TRBV24-1; CDR3nt: TGTGCCACCAGTCGCCTGGACAGGGACAATGAGCAGTTCTTC; CDR3aa: CATSRLDRDNEQFF
abundance: -; j_gene: TRBJ2-1; d_gene: -; v_gene: TRBV10-2; CDR3nt: TGCGCCAGCAGTGCACTAGCTTTCGCATACGAGCAGTTCTTC; CDR3aa: CASSALAFAYEQFF